This TCR beta chain was identified in a study of CD8+ T cells in alopecia areata. Broader study findings: Lesional scalp displayed greater clonality than normal scalp, most notably in alopecia totalis/universalis.

RNA extraction was followed by reverse transcription into cDNA, which acted as the sequencing template. Here immunoSEQ multiplex PCR was the method, and the copy in TCRdb shows in-frame clones only, minus some. The sample includes more than 95,000 clones, around three fifths of them seen just once. As for this clone: Its matching antigen is unknown.

CDR1 and CDR2 (germline): SGHTA, FQGNSA. CDR3 size: 16 residues. The germline V and J ends were trimmed by 1 base and 4 bases, with 15 bases remaining between them. The origin of this receptor is a human donor in good health. Sequenced material: CD4+ T cells sorted from blood. This chain uses TRBV7-2 with TRBJ2-3, with D maybe TRBD2 (5 bases). The CDR3 DNA sequence: TGTGCCAGCAGCTTAGTCGGGGTCTTCACCCCAGATACGCAGTATTTT. Encoded protein: CASSLVGVFTPDTQYF. The whole variable domain, remainder taken from reference TRBV7-2 and TRBJ2-3, is GAGVSQSPSNKVTEKGKDVELRCDPISGHTALYWYRQSLGQGLEFLIYFQGNSAPDKSGLPSDRFSAERTGGSVSTLTIQRTQQEDSAVYLCASSLVGVFTPDTQYFGPGTRLTVL.